This TCR beta chain comes out of a study of T cell responses to AZD1222 COVID-19 vaccine. Clones were sequenced by immunoSEQ multiplex PCR, and TCRdb holds only the in-frame ones, with some missing. This repertoire shows some 42,000 clones, approximately 88% found once; its top ten account for over 15%. Study-wide points: Repertoires were sampled only after the peak T cell response. In the spike-specific TCR repertoire, nearly half reportedly target unmutated variant regions.

As concerns this clone: The antigen is not known.

V shed 1 base and J shed 1 base, with 10 bases lying between them. The CDR3 is 15 amino acids. In germline, CDR1 is LGHDT, CDR2 YNNKEL (reference sequence). This chain joins TRBV3-1 (or the pseudogene TRBV3-2) and TRBJ2-5; tentatively, D is TRBD1 (5 bases). Sequencing used peripheral blood, obtained 28 days after the second AZD1222 dose. This sequence was found in an adult who received the AZD1222 COVID-19 vaccine. CDR3 residues: CASSQVPRVQETQYF. In DNA form, the CDR3 reads TGTGCCAGCAGCCAAGTTCCCAGGGTCCAAGAGACCCAGTACTTC.